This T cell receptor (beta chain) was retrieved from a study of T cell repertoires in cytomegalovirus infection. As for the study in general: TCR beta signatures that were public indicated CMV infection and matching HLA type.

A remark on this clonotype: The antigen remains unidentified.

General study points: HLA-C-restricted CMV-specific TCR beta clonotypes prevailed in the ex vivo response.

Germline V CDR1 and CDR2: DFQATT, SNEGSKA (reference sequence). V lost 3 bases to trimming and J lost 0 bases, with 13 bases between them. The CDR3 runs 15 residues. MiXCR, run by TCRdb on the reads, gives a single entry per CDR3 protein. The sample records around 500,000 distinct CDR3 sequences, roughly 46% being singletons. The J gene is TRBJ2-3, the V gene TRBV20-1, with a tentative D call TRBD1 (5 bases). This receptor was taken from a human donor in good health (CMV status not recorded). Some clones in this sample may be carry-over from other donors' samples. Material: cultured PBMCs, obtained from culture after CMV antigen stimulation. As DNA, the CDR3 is TGCAGTGCTAGGAGGACATCCTTTAGCACAGATACGCAGTATTTT. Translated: CSARRTSFSTDTQYF.